This T cell receptor (beta chain) derives from a study of shared clonotypes between healthy human individuals. This table comes from immunoSEQ multiplex PCR, and its TCRdb copy is limited to in-frame clones, with some not included. This repertoire shows some 1 million clones, about 75% found once; its top ten account for roughly 1.4%. To note about this clone: Within the sample, other DNA sequences also encode this same CDR3.

CDR1 SGHRS and CDR2 YFSETQ come from the germline V gene. Deletions cut 2 bases from V and 0 bases from J, with 9 bases between. This CDR3 is 14 amino acids long. The receptor was isolated from a man younger than 35 in good health. Sequenced input: memory CD4+ T cells sorted from blood. Subset in this sample: CD45RA-negative fraction. The chain is built from TRBV5-1 and TRBJ2-7; perhaps TRBD2 as D (5 bases). The DNA of the CDR3 is TGCGCCAGCAGCTTCGGGAAAAGCTCCTACGAGCAGTACTTC. Its translation: CASSFGKSSYEQYF.